The TCR beta chain under discussion was sequenced for a study of blood T cell repertoires in COVID-19. At the level of the study: Some COVID-19 samples were acute and others convalescent; all came from the United States, Italy and Spain. PBMCs, B-cell-depleted T cells, or T cells were the source of the cDNA or gDNA that made up the material.

The CDR3 totals 17 residues. Original handling: Amplified reference gene primers provided the basis for estimating nucleated cell counts. This table comes from immunoSEQ multiplex PCR, and its TCRdb copy is limited to in-frame clones, with some not included. The V and J calls and the clone size are those of that table, but D and trimming were determined from the DNA. Of 300,000 to 400,000 clones detected, around 90% appear once; the ten largest clones hold 1%. This clone showed up just a few times. What was sequenced was peripheral blood. This sequence was found in a man between 50 and 59 years old with active or convalescent COVID-19. V gene TRBV21-1 combines with J gene TRBJ1-1; the listed D gene, TRBD1, was not tested against the DNA. TRBV21-1 constitutes a pseudogene. The CDR3 DNA reads as TGTGCCAGCACCCCCGTCAGGGTATCAATAATGAACACTGAAGCTTTCTTT. Its protein product is CASTPVRVSIMNTEAFF.